This entry lists 24 T cell receptor beta chains sequenced from one sample in a study of graft-versus-host responses after intestinal transplantation. Responder cells labeled with CFSE (200,000) were co-plated with irradiated stimulator cells labeled with violet dye (200,000). Only in-frame clones appear in the TCRdb table, and some are missing; sequencing was by immunoSEQ multiplex PCR. The sample has approximately 21,000 clones, about 45% seen once; the top ten hold over 1.2%. The sequencing used alloreactive CD8+ T cells from a mixed lymphocyte reaction culture, collected before transplantation. Stated subset: CFSE-low proliferating T cells sorted from approximately 6-day pre-transplant mixed lymphocyte reaction (GvH or HvG direction). Source of these receptors: a human patient who was an organ donor for intestinal transplantation.

The J gene is TRBJ2-2, the V gene TRBV28; the match to TRBD2 covers 8 bases. CDR1 MDHEN and CDR2 SYDVKM come from the germline V gene. Trimming at V came to 4 bases and at J to 6 bases, leaving 13 bases not matched to a gene. The CDR3 runs to 17 residues. The CDR3 region has the DNA TGTGCCAGCAGTTCACGCTCGGGACTAGTTCTCTCCGGGGAGCTGTTTTTT. Protein sequence: CASSSRSGLVLSGELFF.

V is TRBV5-4 and J is TRBJ2-7, with TRBD2 matching 7 bases. J gave up 2 bases and V 0 bases, and 2 bases lay outside the gene matches. The CDR3 spans 14 residues. Germline V gene lookup returns CDR1 SGHNT and CDR2 YYREEE (reference sequence). The CDR3, as DNA: TGTGCCAGCAGCTTGGCGGGGACTACCTACGAGCAGTACTTC. Encoded protein: CASSLAGTTYEQYF.

This clone turned up a few times. The rearrangement links TRBV30 to TRBJ2-2; D is perhaps TRBD1 (5 bases). The CDR3 runs to 14 residues. Germline lookup yields CDR1 GTSNPN and CDR2 SVGIG (reference sequence). Between the trimmed V and J ends, which lost 5 bases and 4 bases, there was a span of 14 bases. CDR3 residues: CAWGQIISTGELFF. CDR3 bases: TGTGCCTGGGGACAAATTATCAGCACCGGGGAGCTGTTTTTT. Looking up the rest from reference TRBV30 and TRBJ2-2 gives the full variable domain: SQTIHQWPATLVQPVGSPLSLECTVEGTSNPNLYWYRQAAGRGLQLLFYSVGIGQISSEVPQNLSASRPQDRQFILSSKKLLLSDSGFYLCAWGQIISTGELFFGEGSRLTVL.

This chain's CDR3 is CATSLAGTDTQYF. DNA for the CDR3: TGCGCCACCTCCCTAGCGGGCACAGATACGCAGTATTTT. The genes are TRBV10-2 and TRBJ2-3, with TRBD2 matching 7 bases. Germline CDR1 WSHSY, CDR2 SAAADI. The CDR3 has 13 residues. V lost 10 bases and J lost 1; bases outside the gene matches: 5.

The rearrangement joins TRBV4-3 to TRBJ2-5; weak D call: TRBD2 (5 bases). V lost 3 bases and J 3 bases, leaving 8 bases between the germline ends. CDR1 is LGHNA, CDR2 YSLEER, per germline. The CDR3 runs to 13 residues. The CDR3 sequence: CASSHIGEETQYF. Written as DNA, the CDR3 is TGCGCCAGCAGCCATATCGGGGAAGAGACCCAGTACTTC.

There are a few counts of this clone. The CDR3 DNA reads TGTGCCAGCAGCAAAGGAGGAGGGAATAGCTCCTACGAGCAGTACTTC. Translating it yields CASSKGGGNSSYEQYF. The V gene is TRBV21-1, the J gene TRBJ2-7; the table's TRBD2 call for D was not verified on the DNA. TRBV21-1 is described as a pseudogene. This CDR3 is 16 amino acids long.

The V and J genes are TRBV27 and TRBJ2-2, with 13 bases fitting TRBD2. Germline V gene sequence: CDR1 MNHEY, CDR2 SMNVEV (reference sequence). The CDR3 is 14 residues long. Losses at the gene ends were 6 bases for V and 6 bases for J; bases not matched to a gene: 1. CDR3 protein: CASRLAGGPGELFF. The CDR3 region has the DNA TGTGCCAGCAGACTAGCGGGAGGGCCCGGGGAGCTGTTTTTT.

The chain links TRBV6-5 to TRBJ2-1; TRBD2 matches 13 bases. The J segment lost 7 bases and the V segment lost 6 bases, leaving 6 bases of the junction unmatched. The length of the CDR3 is 15 residues. CDR1 is MNHEY and CDR2 is SVGAGI in the germline V gene. CDR3 region: CASSLLAGGDNEQFF. CDR3 sequence (DNA): TGTGCCAGCAGCTTACTAGCGGGAGGGGATAATGAGCAGTTCTTC.

The rearrangement links TRBV4-3 to TRBJ2-7; TRBD1 agrees at 8 bases. The V gene's germline CDR1 is LGHNA and CDR2 YSLEER. Unmatched junction bases numbered 1, after V lost 0 bases and J lost 3 bases. CDR3 size: 14 residues. The CDR3 DNA reads as TGCGCCAGCAGCCAAGAAACAGGGGGCTACGAGCAGTACTTC. Residues: CASSQETGGYEQYF.

This chain links TRBV10-3 with TRBJ1-5; possible D gene TRBD1, 5 bases. The V gene lost 0 bases and the J gene lost 8 bases, with 23 bases spanning the gap. CDR1 is ENHRY and CDR2 is SYGVKD in the germline V gene. The CDR3 has 18 amino acids. DNA of the CDR3: TGTGCCATCAGTGAGTCGCTTAGGGTGACAGTCCCGGTTGAGCCCCAGCATTTT. Amino acids: CAISESLRVTVPVEPQHF.

The chain couples TRBV28 to TRBJ1-2, with a possible D match to TRBD1 (5 bases). CDR1 is MDHEN and CDR2 is SYDVKM in the germline V gene. The ends were cut back, 1 base at V and 0 bases at J, with 9 bases in the middle. The CDR3 contains 15 residues. The CDR3 DNA sequence: TGTGCCAGCAGTTTATTCAGGGTTCCTAACTATGGCTACACCTTC. It translates to CASSLFRVPNYGYTF.

V is TRBV7-9 and J is TRBJ2-6; D gene uncertain. Germline loops: CDR1 SEHNR, CDR2 FQNEAQ (reference sequence). The CDR3 consists of 13 residues. Trimming left V 1 base short and J 3 bases short, with 1 base between. CDR3 DNA: TGTGCCAGCAGCTTAGATGGGGCCAACGTCCTGACTTTC. Translation gives CASSLDGANVLTF.

The chain employs TRBV19 and TRBJ2-3; a possible D gene is TRBD1 (6 bases). CDR1 LNHDA and CDR2 SQIVND come from the germline V gene (reference sequence). There are 16 residues in the CDR3. V shed 3 bases and J shed 2 bases, with 15 bases lying between them. Here the CDR3 DNA reads TGTGCCAGTAGTATCATGACAGGACCCGACACAGATACGCAGTATTTT. Amino acids: CASSIMTGPDTDTQYF.

This clone was counted only a few times. The chain employs TRBV5-5 and TRBJ2-7, with 8 bases fitting TRBD1. The length of the CDR3 is 14 residues. The germline CDR1 and CDR2 sequences are SGHKS and YYEKEE (reference sequence). The junction had 8 bases not matched to a gene; V was cut back by 5 bases and J by 4 bases. The CDR3 nucleotides are TGTGCCAGCAGTCCGGACAGGGTTGTTTACGAGCAGTACTTC. Translation: CASSPDRVVYEQYF.

With respect to this clone: Distinct nucleotide sequences in the sample also encode this CDR3. The V and J genes are TRBV14 and TRBJ2-5; tentative D call: TRBD2 (7 bases). CDR1 and CDR2 (germline): SGHDN, FVKESK. Trimming shortened V by 3 bases and J by 2 bases, and 16 bases separated the two germline ends. The CDR3 extends over 16 amino acids. The CDR3 nucleotides are TGTGCCAGCAGCCAGGGACATGGGGGGGGGCAAGAGACCCAGTACTTC. Protein sequence: CASSQGHGGGQETQYF. The full variable domain, completed using reference TRBV14 and TRBJ2-5, is EAGVTQFPSHSVIEKGQTVTLRCDPISGHDNLYWYRRVMGKEIKFLLHFVKESKQDESGMPNNRFLAERTGGTYSTLKVQPAELEDSGVYFCASSQGHGGGQETQYFGPGTRLLVL.

In this sample, this clone turned up a few times. The chain carries TRBV7-6 and TRBJ2-1; D uncertain. Trimming removed 3 bases from V and 2 bases from J, with 17 bases in between. The CDR3 length is 17 residues. In germline, CDR1 is SGHVS, CDR2 FNYEAQ. This chain's CDR3 is CASSFPLLGETYNEQFF. In DNA form, the CDR3 reads TGTGCCAGCAGCTTTCCACTATTAGGCGAAACCTACAATGAGCAGTTCTTC.

This clone has just a few counts. The V and J genes are TRBV10-3 and TRBJ2-1; 8 bases are shared with TRBD2. The CDR3 runs to 15 residues. Trimming removed 7 bases from V and 4 bases from J; junction bases left unmatched: 9. Germline values: CDR1 ENHRY, CDR2 SYGVKD. This CDR3 reads CAITEREGVYNEQFF. CDR3 in DNA: TGTGCCATCACCGAACGGGAGGGGGTTTACAATGAGCAGTTCTTC.

The chain joins TRBV5-1 to TRBJ2-5; D unresolved. The V gene's germline CDR1 is SGHRS and CDR2 YFSETQ. Trimming removed 2 bases from V and 2 bases from J, with 4 bases in between. CDR3 size: 12 residues. The CDR3 nucleotides read TGCGCCAGCAGCTTCTTTCAAGAGACCCAGTACTTC. Translation: CASSFFQETQYF.

The chain is built from TRBV4-2 and TRBJ1-2, with D possibly TRBD1 on 5 matching bases. The germline CDR1 and CDR2 sequences are LGHNA and YNFKEQ. V lost 4 bases and J 4 bases, leaving 10 bases between the germline ends. The CDR3 length is 13 residues. CDR3 nucleotides: TGTGCCAGCAGCCGGGGACTGCCCTATGGCTACACCTTC. This encodes CASSRGLPYGYTF.

This clone was seen only a few times. The gene calls are TRBV9 and TRBJ2-1; a weak D match, TRBD2 (5 bases). The CDR3 contains 11 residues. The V end was cut by 3 bases, the J end by 8 bases, with 6 bases between. Per the germline V gene, CDR1 is SGDLS and CDR2 is YYNGEE. In nucleotides, the CDR3 is TGTGCCAGCAGCGGAGGGTATGAGCAGTTCTTC. Residues: CASSGGYEQFF.

V is TRBV6-5 and J is TRBJ2-7, with TRBD2 identical over 7 bases. V lost 1 base to trimming and J lost 2 bases; unmatched junction nucleotides: 5. The germline V gene has CDR1 MNHEY and CDR2 SVGAGI. This CDR3 spans 15 amino acids. The CDR3 protein is CASSYWGGPTYEQYF. As DNA, the CDR3 is TGTGCCAGCAGTTACTGGGGGGGTCCCACCTACGAGCAGTACTTC.

The chain has TRBV5-5 and TRBJ1-4; D not resolved. The CDR3 totals 12 residues. V was trimmed by 2 bases and J by 11 bases, leaving 10 bases between them. Germline assignment: CDR1 SGHKS and CDR2 YYEKEE (reference sequence). The CDR3 is CASSFIQEKLFF. The CDR3, as DNA: TGTGCCAGCAGCTTTATCCAGGAGAAACTGTTTTTT.

This clone was seen only a few times. The V call is TRBV7-3, the J call TRBJ2-5; D possibly corresponds to TRBD1 (5 bases). The CDR3 totals 15 residues. The germline CDR1 and CDR2 sequences are SGHTA and FQGTGA. The germline V and J ends were trimmed by 6 bases and 1 base, with 15 bases remaining between them. The CDR3 reads CASSPRAGPQETQYF. CDR3 in DNA: TGTGCCAGCAGTCCAAGGGCAGGGCCCCAAGAGACCCAGTACTTC.

This clone was observed a few times. The rearrangement joins TRBV7-2 to TRBJ2-1; 10 bases line up with TRBD2. V shed 1 base and J 6 bases; nucleotides not matched to a gene: 6. The CDR3 loop spans 16 amino acids. Germline CDR1 and CDR2: SGHTA and FQGNSA. The CDR3 DNA sequence: TGTGCCAGCAGCTTAGACTCACTAGCGGGACTCAATGAGCAGTTCTTC. Its protein product is CASSLDSLAGLNEQFF.